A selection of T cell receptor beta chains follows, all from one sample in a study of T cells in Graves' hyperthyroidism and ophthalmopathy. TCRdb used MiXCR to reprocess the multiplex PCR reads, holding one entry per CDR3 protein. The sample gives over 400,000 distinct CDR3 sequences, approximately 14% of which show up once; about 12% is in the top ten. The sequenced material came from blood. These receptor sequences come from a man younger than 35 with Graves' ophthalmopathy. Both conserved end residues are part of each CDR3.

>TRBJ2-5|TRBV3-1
CASSWDSPSRAGETQYF
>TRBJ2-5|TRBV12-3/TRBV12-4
CASSSAREETQYF
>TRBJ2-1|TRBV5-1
CASSLTGTSGGARNNEQFF
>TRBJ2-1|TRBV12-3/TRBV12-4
CASSLRSGDHNEQFF
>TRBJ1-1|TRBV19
CASSPGDRVLLNTEAFF
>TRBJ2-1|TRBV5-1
CASSLADRVRVIGHDEQFF
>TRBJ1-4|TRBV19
CASSSRMVENEKLFF
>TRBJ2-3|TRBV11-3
CASSLGRGADTQYF
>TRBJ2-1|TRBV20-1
CSASINSYNEQFF
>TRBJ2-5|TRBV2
CASRGGIETQYF
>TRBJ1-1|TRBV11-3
CASSLDGTQRQNTEAFF
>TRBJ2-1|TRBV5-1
CASRTGLVYNEQFF
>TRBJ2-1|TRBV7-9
CASSFEAGYNEQFF
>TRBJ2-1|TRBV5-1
CASSLGTGNYNEQFF
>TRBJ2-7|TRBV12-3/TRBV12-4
CASSGSGRGREQYF
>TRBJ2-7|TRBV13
CASSFQAGISYEQYF
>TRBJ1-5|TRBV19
CASSIDRENQPQHF
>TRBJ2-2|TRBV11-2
CASSLRTTIANTGELFF
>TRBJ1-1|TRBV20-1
CSASPGVAEAFF
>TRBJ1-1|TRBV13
CASTTRGANTEAFF
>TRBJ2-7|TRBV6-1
CASSERWDFSYEQYF
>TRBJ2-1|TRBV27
CASSAGSFWINEQFF
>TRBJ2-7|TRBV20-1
CSARDVGTSGRDYEQYF
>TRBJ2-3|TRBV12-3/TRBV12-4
CASSDLRGLTDTQYF
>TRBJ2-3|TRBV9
CASSVESGARDTQYF
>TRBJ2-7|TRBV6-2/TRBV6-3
CASSYFTSLTEQYF
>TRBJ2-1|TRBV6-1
CASSEASFSYNEQLF
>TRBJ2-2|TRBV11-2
CASSHGPGTGELFF
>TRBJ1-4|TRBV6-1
CASTQNDRGLNEKLFF
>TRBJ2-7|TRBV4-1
CASSLVGRELDEQYF
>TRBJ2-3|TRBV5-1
CASSLGTSLLRDTQYF
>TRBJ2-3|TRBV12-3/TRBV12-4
CASRGQVSTDTQYF
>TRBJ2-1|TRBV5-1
CASSSSGREQFF
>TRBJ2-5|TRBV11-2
CASSPGTSNQETQYF
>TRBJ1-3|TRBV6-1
CASHLGSGNTIYF
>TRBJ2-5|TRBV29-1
CSVGDRETQYF
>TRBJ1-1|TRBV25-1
CASSKGTGKNTEAFF
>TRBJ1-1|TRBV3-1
CASSQAGAQAFF
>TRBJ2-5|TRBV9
CASSTLYQETQYF
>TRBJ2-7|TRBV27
CASSYVGTYEQYF
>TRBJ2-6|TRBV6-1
CASCKTVPGANVLTF
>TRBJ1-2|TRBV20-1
CSARSGDAYGYTF
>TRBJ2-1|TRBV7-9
CASTEGGSSYNEQFF
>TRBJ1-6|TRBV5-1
CASSSSWTDYASPLHF
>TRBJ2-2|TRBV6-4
CASSAYPGQGGTGELFF
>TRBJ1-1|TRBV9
CASSKGALTEAFF
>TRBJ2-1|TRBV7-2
CASSLTGGLSSYNEQFF
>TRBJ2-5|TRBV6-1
CASIRSGYQETQYF
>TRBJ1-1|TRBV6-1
CASRPGTVVTEAFF